The source of this T cell receptor (beta chain) is a study of OX40 agonist ivuxolimab in advanced cancers. Study observations and caveats: Some patients without response likewise showed low normalized clonal expansion. CD8+ T cells were the subset that, on average, had more expanded clones than CD4+.

CDR3 length equals 13 residues. Trimming removed 0 bases from V and 4 bases from J, with 6 bases in between. Germline-derived CDR1 and CDR2 are SGHNT and YENEEA. Assay: immunoSEQ multiplex PCR; the TCRdb copy retains only in-frame clones and omits some. Among over 30,000 clones listed, 65% to 85% were seen once. As regards this clone: Its antigen is still unknown.

The sequence derives from an adult with an advanced solid tumor such as melanoma, head and neck, liver or kidney cancer. The sample was CD4+ or CD8+ T cells sorted from blood, taken in a trial of the OX40 agonist ivuxolimab. V and J are TRBV11-3 and TRBJ1-2, with D hard to call. CDR3 protein: CASSLDHGYGYTF. CDR3 DNA: TGTGCCAGCAGCTTAGATCACGGCTATGGCTACACCTTC.